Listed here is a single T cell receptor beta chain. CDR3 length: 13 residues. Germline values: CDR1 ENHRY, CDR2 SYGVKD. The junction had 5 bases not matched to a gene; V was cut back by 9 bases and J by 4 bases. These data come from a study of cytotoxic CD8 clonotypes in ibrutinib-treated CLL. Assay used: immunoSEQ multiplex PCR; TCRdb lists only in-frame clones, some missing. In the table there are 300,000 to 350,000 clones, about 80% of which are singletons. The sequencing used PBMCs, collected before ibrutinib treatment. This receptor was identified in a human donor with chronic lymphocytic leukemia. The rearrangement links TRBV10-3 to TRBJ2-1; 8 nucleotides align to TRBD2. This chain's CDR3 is CAIKRERYNEQFF. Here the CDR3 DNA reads TGTGCCATAAAGCGGGAGCGATACAATGAGCAGTTCTTC.